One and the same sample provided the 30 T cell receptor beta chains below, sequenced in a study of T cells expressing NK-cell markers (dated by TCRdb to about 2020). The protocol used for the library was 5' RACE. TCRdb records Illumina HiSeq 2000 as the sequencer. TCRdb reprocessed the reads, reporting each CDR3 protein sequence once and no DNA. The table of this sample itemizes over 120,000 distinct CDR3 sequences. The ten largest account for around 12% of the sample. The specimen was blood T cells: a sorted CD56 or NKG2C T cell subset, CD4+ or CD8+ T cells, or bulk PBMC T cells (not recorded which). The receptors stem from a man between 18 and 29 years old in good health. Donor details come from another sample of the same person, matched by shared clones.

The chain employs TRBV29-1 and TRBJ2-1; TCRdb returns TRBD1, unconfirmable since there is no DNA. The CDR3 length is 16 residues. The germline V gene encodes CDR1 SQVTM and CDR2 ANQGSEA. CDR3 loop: CSVPPGQGVSYNEQFF.

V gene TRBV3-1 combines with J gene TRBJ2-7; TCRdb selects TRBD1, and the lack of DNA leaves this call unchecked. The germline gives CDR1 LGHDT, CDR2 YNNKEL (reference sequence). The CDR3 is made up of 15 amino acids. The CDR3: CASSQDRGQRREQYF.

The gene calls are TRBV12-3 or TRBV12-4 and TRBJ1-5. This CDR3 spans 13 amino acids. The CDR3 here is CASMTASNQPQHF.

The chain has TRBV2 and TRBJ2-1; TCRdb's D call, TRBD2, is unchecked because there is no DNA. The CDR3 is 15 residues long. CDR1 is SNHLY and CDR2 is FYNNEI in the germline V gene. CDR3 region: CASSELAGANNEQFF.

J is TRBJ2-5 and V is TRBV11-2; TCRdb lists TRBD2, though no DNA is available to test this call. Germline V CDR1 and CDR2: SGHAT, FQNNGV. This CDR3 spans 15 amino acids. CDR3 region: CASSPLAGEGETQYF.

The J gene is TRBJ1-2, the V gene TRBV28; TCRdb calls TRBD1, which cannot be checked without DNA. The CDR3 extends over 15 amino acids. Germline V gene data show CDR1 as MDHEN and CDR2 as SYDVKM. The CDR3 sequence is CASSATGTGAYGYTF.

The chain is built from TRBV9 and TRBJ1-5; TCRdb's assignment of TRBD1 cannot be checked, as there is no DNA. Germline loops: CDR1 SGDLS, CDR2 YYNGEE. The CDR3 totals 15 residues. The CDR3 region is CASSAGGQGGQPQHF. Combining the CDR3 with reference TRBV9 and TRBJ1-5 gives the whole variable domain DSGVTQTPKHLITATGQRVTLRCSPRSGDLSVYWYQQSLDQGLQFLIQYYNGEERAKGNILERFSAQQFPDLHSELNLSSLELGDSALYFCASSAGGQGGQPQHFGDGTRLSIL.

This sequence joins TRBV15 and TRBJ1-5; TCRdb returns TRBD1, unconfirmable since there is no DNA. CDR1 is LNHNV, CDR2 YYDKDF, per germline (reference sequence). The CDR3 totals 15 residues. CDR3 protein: CATSREDRAHQPQHF. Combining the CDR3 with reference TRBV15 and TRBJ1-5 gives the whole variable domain DAMVIQNPRYQVTQFGKPVTLSCSQTLNHNVMYWYQQKSSQAPKLLFHYYDKDFNNEADTPDNFQSRRPNTSFCFLDIRSPGLGDTAMYLCATSREDRAHQPQHFGDGTRLSIL.

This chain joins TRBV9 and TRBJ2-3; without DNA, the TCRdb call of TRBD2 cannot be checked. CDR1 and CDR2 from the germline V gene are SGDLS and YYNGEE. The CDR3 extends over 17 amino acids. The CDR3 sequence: CASAMLAGGSSTDTQYF. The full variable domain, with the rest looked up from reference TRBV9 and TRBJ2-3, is DSGVTQTPKHLITATGQRVTLRCSPRSGDLSVYWYQQSLDQGLQFLIQYYNGEERAKGNILERFSAQQFPDLHSELNLSSLELGDSALYFCASAMLAGGSSTDTQYFGPGTRLTVL.

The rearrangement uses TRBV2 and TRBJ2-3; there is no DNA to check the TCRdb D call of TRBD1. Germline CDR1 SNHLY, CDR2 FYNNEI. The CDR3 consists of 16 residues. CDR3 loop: CASSRTPGGSTDTQYF.

This CDR3 reads CASSPHRAFNEQFF. This chain links TRBV11-2 with TRBJ2-1; the D call from TCRdb, TRBD1, cannot be confirmed without DNA. Per the germline V gene, CDR1 is SGHAT and CDR2 is FQNNGV. The CDR3 spans 14 residues. The whole variable domain, remainder taken from reference TRBV11-2 and TRBJ2-1, is EAGVAQSPRYKIIEKRQSVAFWCNPISGHATLYWYQQILGQGPKLLIQFQNNGVVDDSQLPKDRFSAERLKGVDSTLKIQPAKLEDSAVYLCASSPHRAFNEQFFGPGTRLTVL.

The CDR3 loop reads CASSFLASNEQFF. The chain carries TRBV5-5 and TRBJ2-1; TCRdb calls TRBD2, which cannot be checked without DNA. Germline V lookup: CDR1 SGHKS, CDR2 YYEKEE (reference sequence). The CDR3 is made up of 13 amino acids.

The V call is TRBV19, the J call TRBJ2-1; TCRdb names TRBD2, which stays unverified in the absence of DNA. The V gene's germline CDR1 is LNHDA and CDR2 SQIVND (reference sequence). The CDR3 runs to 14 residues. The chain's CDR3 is CATSIGTSSDEQFF.

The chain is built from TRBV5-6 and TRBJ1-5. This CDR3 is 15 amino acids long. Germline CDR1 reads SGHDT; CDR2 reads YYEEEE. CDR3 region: CASSSGPGSNQPQHF.

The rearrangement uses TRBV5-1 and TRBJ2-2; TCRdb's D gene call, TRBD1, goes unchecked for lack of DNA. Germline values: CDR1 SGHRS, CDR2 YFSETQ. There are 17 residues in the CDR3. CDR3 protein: CASSLAMAGANTGELFF.

CDR3 residues: CASSPGHPGTLNEQFF. This chain joins TRBV4-3 and TRBJ2-1; with no DNA, the TCRdb D assignment of TRBD2 cannot be verified. Germline V CDR1 and CDR2: LGHNA, YSLEER. The CDR3 contains 16 residues.

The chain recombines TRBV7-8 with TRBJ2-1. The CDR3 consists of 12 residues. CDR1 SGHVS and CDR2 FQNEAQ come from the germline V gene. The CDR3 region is CASSFAVNEQFF.

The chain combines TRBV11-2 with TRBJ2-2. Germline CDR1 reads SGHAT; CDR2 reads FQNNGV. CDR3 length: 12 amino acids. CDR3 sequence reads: CASNQAAGELFF.

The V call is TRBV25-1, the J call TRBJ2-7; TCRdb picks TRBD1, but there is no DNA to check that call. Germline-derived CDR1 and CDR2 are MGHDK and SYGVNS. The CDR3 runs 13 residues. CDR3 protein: CASSTGQFNEQYF.

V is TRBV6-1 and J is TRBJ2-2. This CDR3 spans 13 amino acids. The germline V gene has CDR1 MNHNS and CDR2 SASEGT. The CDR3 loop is CASSESVTGELFF.

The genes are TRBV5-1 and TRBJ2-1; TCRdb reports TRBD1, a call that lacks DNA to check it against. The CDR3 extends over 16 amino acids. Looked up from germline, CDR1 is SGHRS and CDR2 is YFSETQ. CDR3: CASSSTPGQGINEQFF.

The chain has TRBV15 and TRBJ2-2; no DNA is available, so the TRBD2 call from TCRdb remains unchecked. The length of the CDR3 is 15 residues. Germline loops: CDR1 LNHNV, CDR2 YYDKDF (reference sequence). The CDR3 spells CATSRTEGNTGELFF.

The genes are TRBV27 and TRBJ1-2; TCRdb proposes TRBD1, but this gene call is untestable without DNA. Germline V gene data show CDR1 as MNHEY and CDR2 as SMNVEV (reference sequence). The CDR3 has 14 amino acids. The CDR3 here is CASSPDRVNYGYTF.

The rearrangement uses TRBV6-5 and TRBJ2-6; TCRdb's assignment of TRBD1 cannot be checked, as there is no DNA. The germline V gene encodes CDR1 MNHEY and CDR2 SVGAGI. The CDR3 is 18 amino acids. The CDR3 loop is CASSSTGTGVTGANVLTF.

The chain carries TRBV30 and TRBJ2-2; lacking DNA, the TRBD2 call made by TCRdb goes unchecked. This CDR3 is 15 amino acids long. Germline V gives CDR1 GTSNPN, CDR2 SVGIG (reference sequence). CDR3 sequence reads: CAWSVSGRISGELFF. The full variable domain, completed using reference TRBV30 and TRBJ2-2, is SQTIHQWPATLVQPVGSPLSLECTVEGTSNPNLYWYRQAAGRGLQLLFYSVGIGQISSEVPQNLSASRPQDRQFILSSKKLLLSDSGFYLCAWSVSGRISGELFFGEGSRLTVL.

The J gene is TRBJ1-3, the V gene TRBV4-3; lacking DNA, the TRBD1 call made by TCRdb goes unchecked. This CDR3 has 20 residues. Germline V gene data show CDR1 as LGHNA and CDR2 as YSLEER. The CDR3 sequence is CASSPRRPGQGANSGNTIYF.

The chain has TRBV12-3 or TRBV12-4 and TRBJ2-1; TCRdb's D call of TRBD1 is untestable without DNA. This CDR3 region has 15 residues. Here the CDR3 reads CASSHTTGPPGEQFF.

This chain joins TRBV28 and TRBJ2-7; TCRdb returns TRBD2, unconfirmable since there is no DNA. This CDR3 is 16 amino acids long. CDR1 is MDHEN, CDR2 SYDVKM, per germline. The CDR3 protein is CASSLETSGRFHEQYF.

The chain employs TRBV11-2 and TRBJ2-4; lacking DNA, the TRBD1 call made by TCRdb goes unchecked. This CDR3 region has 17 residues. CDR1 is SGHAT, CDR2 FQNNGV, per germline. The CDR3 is CASSLAGTGSVGGIQYF.

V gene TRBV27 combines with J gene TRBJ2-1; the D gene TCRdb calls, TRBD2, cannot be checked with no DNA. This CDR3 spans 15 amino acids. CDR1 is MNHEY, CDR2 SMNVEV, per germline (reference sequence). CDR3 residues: CASSLVAGEDGEQFF.